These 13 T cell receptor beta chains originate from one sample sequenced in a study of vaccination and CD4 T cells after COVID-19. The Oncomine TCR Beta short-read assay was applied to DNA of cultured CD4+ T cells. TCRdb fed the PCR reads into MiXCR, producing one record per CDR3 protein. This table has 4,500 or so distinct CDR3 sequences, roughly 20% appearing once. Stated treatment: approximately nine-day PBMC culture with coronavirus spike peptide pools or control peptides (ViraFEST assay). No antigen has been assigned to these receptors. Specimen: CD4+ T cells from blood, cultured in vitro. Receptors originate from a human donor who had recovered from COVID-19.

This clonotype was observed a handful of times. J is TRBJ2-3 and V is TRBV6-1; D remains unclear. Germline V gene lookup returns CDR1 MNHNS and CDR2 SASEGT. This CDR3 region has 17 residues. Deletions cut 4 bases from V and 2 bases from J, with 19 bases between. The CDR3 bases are TGTGCCAGCAGTGCCCCGGGTTCCCGAAACCCCACAGATACGCAGTATTTT. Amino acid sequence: CASSAPGSRNPTDTQYF.

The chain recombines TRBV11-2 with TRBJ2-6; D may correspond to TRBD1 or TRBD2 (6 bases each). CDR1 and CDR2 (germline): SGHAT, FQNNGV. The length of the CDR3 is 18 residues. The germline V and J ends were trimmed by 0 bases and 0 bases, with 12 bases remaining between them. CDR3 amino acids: CASSLDGGRPSGANVLTF. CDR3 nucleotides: TGTGCCAGCAGCTTAGACGGGGGCCGCCCCTCTGGGGCCAACGTCCTGACTTTC.

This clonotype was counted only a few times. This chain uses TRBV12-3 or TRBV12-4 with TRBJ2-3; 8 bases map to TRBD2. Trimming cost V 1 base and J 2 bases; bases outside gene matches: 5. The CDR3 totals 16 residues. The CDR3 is CASSLGQRGSTDTQYF. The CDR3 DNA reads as TGTGCCAGCAGTTTAGGCCAGCGGGGGTCCACAGATACGCAGTATTTT.

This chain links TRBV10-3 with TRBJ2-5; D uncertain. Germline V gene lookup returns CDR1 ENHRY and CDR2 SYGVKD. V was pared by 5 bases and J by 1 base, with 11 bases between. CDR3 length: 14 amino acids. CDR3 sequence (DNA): TGTGCCATCAGTTCTGACATTCTCCAAGAGACCCAGTACTTC. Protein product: CAISSDILQETQYF.

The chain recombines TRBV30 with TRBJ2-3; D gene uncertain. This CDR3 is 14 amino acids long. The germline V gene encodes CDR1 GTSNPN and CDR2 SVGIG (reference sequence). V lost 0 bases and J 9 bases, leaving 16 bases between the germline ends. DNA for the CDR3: TGTGCCTGGAGTGTCTCCGCAGGCCTCCCAACGCAGTATTTT. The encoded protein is CAWSVSAGLPTQYF.

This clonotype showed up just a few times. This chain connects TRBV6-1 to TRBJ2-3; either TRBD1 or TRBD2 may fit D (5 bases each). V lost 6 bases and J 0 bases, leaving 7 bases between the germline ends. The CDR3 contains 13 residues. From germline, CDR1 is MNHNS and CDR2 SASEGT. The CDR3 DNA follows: TGTGCCAGCAGACGGGACAGCACAGATACGCAGTATTTT. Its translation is CASRRDSTDTQYF.

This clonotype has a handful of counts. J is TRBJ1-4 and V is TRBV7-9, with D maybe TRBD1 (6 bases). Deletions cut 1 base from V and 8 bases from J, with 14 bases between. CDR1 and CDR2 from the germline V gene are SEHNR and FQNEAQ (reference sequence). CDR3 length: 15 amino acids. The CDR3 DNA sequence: TGTGCCAGCAGCTTAGACAGGGCACCCCGCGAAAAACTGTTTTTT. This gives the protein CASSLDRAPREKLFF.

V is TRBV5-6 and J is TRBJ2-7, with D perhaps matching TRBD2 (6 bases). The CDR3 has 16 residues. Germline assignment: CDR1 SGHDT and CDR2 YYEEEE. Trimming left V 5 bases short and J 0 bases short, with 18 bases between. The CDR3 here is CASRSNSGLNSYEQYF. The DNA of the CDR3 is TGTGCCAGCAGGTCTAACAGCGGGCTCAACTCCTACGAGCAGTACTTC.

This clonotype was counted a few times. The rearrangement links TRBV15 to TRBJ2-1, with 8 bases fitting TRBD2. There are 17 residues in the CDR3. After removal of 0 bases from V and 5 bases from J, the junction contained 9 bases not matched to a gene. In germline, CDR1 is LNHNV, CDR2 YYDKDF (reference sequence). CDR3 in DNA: TGTGCCACCAGCAGAGATCGTAGCGGGGTCGGTGACAATGAGCAGTTCTTC. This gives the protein CATSRDRSGVGDNEQFF.

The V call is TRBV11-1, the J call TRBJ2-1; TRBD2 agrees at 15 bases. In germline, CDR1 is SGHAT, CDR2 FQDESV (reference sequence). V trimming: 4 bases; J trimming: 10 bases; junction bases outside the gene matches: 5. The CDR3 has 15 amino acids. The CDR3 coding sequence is TGTGCCAGCAGCTCCGGACTAGCGGGGGGGCGCGAGCAGTTCTTC. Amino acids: CASSSGLAGGREQFF.

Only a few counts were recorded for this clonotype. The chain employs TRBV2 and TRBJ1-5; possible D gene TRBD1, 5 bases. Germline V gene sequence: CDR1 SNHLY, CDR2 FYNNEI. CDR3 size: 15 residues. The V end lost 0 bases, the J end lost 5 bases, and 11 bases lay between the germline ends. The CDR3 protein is CASSEAREGYQPQHF. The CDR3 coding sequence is TGTGCCAGCAGTGAAGCGCGCGAGGGGTATCAGCCCCAGCATTTT.

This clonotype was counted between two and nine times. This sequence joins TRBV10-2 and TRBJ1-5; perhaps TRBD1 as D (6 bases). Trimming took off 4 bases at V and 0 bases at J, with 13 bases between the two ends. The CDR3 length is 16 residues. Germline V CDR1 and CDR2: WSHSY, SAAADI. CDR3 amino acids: CASSGRGGGSNQPQHF. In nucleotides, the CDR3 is TGCGCCAGCAGTGGCCGCGGGGGCGGTAGCAATCAGCCCCAGCATTTT.

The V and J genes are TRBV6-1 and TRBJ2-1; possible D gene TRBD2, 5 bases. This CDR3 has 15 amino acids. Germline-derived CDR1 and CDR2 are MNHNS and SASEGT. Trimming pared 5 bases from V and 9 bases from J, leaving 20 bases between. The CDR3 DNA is TGTGCCAGCAGTCGCGGACGGCCGGGGTCTGGTGAGCAGTTCTTC. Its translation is CASSRGRPGSGEQFF.